The 23 T cell receptor beta chains presented below share a single source sample, sequenced in a study of blood T cell repertoires in COVID-19. Repertoires were generated with immunoSEQ multiplex PCR, while TCRdb's copy carries only in-frame clones and drops some. The sample has under 350,000 clones, about 89% seen once. The sequenced material came from peripheral blood. The receptors shown here come from a man between 35 and 55 years old with acute or convalescent COVID-19.

This clone was seen just once. The chain links TRBV11-3 to TRBJ2-3; 7 nucleotides line up with TRBD2. The CDR3 runs to 13 residues. Germline CDR1 and CDR2: SGHNT and YENEEA. V dropped 5 bases and J dropped 3; count of bases not matched to a gene: 2. The CDR3 protein is CASSRRGTDTQYF. As DNA, the CDR3 is TGTGCCAGCAGCCGGCGGGGGACAGATACGCAGTATTTT.

J is TRBJ2-7 and V is TRBV5-1; a weak D match, TRBD1 (6 bases). V lost 4 bases to trimming and J lost 7 bases, with 15 bases between them. Germline V gives CDR1 SGHRS, CDR2 YFSETQ. The CDR3 has 13 residues. The CDR3 bases are TGCGCCAGCAGCCCAACCATCCAGGGGGAGCAGTACTTC. As protein: CASSPTIQGEQYF.

This CDR3 reads CASSQDLSGWPYGYTF. CDR3 coding DNA: TGCGCCAGCAGCCAAGATTTGTCAGGATGGCCCTATGGCTACACCTTC. The V call is TRBV4-1, the J call TRBJ1-2; D not resolved. Trimming left V 0 bases short and J 4 bases short, with 15 bases between. Germline CDR1 MGHRA, CDR2 YSYEKL. The length of the CDR3 is 16 residues.

This clone is a singleton in its sample. Other DNA variants within this sample encode the same CDR3. The chain combines TRBV19 with TRBJ1-4, with D unresolved. The V end lost 0 bases, the J end lost 7 bases, and 12 bases lay between the germline ends. Germline CDR1 reads LNHDA; CDR2 reads SQIVND (reference sequence). This CDR3 contains 15 residues. The CDR3, as DNA: TGTGCCAGTAGTATAGATGGCACAGTCGGTGAAAAACTGTTTTTT. Its translation: CASSIDGTVGEKLFF. Together with reference TRBV19 and TRBJ1-4, the CDR3 gives the full variable domain: DGGITQSPKYLFRKEGQNVTLSCEQNLNHDAMYWYRQDPGQGLRLIYYSQIVNDFQKGDIAEGYSVSREKKESFPLTVTSAQKNPTAFYLCASSIDGTVGEKLFFGSGTQLSVL.

V gene TRBV24-1 combines with J gene TRBJ1-5; D is perhaps TRBD1 (5 bases). This CDR3 comprises 17 residues. From germline, CDR1 is KGHDR and CDR2 SFDVKD. The V end lost 3 bases, the J end lost 0 bases, and 14 bases lay between the germline ends. The CDR3 sequence is CATSDASGGISNQPQHF. CDR3 DNA sequence: TGTGCCACCAGTGATGCGTCGGGGGGGATTAGCAATCAGCCCCAGCATTTT.

The rearrangement links TRBV3-1 (or the pseudogene TRBV3-2) to TRBJ2-2, with D possibly matching TRBD2 (7 bases). The V gene's germline CDR1 is LGHDT and CDR2 YNNKEL (reference sequence). The CDR3 spans 14 residues. V was shortened by 6 bases and J by 6 bases, with 14 bases between the two germline ends. The CDR3 DNA follows: TGTGCCAGCAGTCTGGAGGGGGGGCCCGGGGAGCTGTTTTTT. It yields the protein CASSLEGGPGELFF.

J is TRBJ2-3 and V is TRBV5-1, with D perhaps TRBD1 (6 bases). This CDR3 is 16 amino acids long. Germline CDR1 SGHRS, CDR2 YFSETQ. Trimming left V 4 bases short and J 0 bases short, with 15 bases between. In DNA, the CDR3 is TGCGCCAGCAGCCCGACAGGTTCCTCTAGCACAGATACGCAGTATTTT. Amino acids: CASSPTGSSSTDTQYF. The whole variable domain, remainder taken from reference TRBV5-1 and TRBJ2-3, is KAGVTQTPRYLIKTRGQQVTLSCSPISGHRSVSWYQQTPGQGLQFLFEYFSETQRNKGNFPGRFSGRQFSNSRSEMNVSTLELGDSALYLCASSPTGSSSTDTQYFGPGTRLTVL.

V is TRBV14 and J is TRBJ1-2, with D possibly matching TRBD1 (5 bases). CDR3 length: 15 residues. Trimming pared 7 bases from V and 3 bases from J, leaving 18 bases between. Germline CDR1 is SGHDN and CDR2 is FVKESK. The CDR3 sequence: CASTQTAGGDYGYTF. The CDR3 coding sequence is TGTGCCAGCACCCAGACAGCGGGGGGGGACTATGGCTACACCTTC. The full variable domain, its missing parts supplied by reference TRBV14 and TRBJ1-2, is EAGVTQFPSHSVIEKGQTVTLRCDPISGHDNLYWYRRVMGKEIKFLLHFVKESKQDESGMPNNRFLAERTGGTYSTLKVQPAELEDSGVYFCASTQTAGGDYGYTFGSGTRLTVV.

The chain combines TRBV4-1 with TRBJ2-4; D perhaps matches TRBD2 (6 bases). Trimming left V 3 bases short and J 9 bases short, with 12 bases between. The CDR3 has 13 residues. CDR1 and CDR2 (germline): MGHRA, YSYEKL. Written as DNA, the CDR3 is TGCGCCAGCAGCCAGCCCCGGGGAGGCATTCAGTACTTC. Residues: CASSQPRGGIQYF.

This chain uses TRBV7-2 with TRBJ1-2; 12 bases agree with TRBD1. The germline gives CDR1 SGHTA, CDR2 FQGNSA. CDR3 length: 18 residues. V lost 6 bases, J lost 4 bases, and 15 bases stayed unmatched. The CDR3 reads CASSFYRDRGPASYGYTF. CDR3 nucleotides: TGTGCCAGCAGTTTTTACCGGGACAGGGGGCCCGCTAGCTATGGCTACACCTTC.

The rearrangement joins TRBV6-5 to TRBJ2-7; D may be TRBD2 (6 bases). V lost 7 bases, J lost 6 bases, and 13 bases lay in between. The CDR3 spans 12 residues. In germline, CDR1 is MNHEY, CDR2 SVGAGI. The CDR3 nucleotides read TGTGCCAGCACCGGCGGGGCCGGCGAGCAGTACTTC. It specifies CASTGGAGEQYF.

J is TRBJ2-2 and V is TRBV7-9; D gene ambiguous. The CDR3 is 13 residues long. Trimming took off 0 bases at V and 5 bases at J, with 4 bases between the two ends. CDR1 is SEHNR, CDR2 FQNEAQ, per germline (reference sequence). CDR3 residues: CASSLAMTGELFF. CDR3 bases: TGTGCCAGCAGCTTAGCCATGACCGGGGAGCTGTTTTTT.

The chain recombines TRBV15 with TRBJ2-5; 9 nucleotides align to TRBD1. Losses at the gene ends were 2 bases for V and 4 bases for J; bases not matched to a gene: 5. The germline gives CDR1 LNHNV, CDR2 YYDKDF (reference sequence). The CDR3 runs 15 residues. CDR3 in DNA: TGTGCCACCAGCAGACCCAGGGGACAGGGAGAGACCCAGTACTTC. This gives the protein CATSRPRGQGETQYF.

The chain joins TRBV25-1 to TRBJ2-7, with D maybe TRBD2 (6 bases). This CDR3 comprises 11 residues. The germline gives CDR1 MGHDK, CDR2 SYGVNS. The germline V and J ends were trimmed by 6 bases and 6 bases, with 9 bases remaining between them. Here the CDR3 reads CASSLEGEQYF. CDR3 coding DNA: TGTGCCAGCAGCCTGGAGGGCGAGCAGTACTTC.

The rearrangement joins TRBV5-5 to TRBJ2-7; D may be TRBD1 (6 bases). V was pared by 4 bases and J by 3 bases, with 23 bases between. CDR1 SGHKS and CDR2 YYEKEE come from the germline V gene (reference sequence). The CDR3 is 17 amino acids. CDR3 sequence (DNA): TGTGCCAGCAGCGCCGCACGGGGTGCAGGGGTCATCTACGAGCAGTACTTC. It encodes CASSAARGAGVIYEQYF.

This rearrangement joins TRBV7-2 to TRBJ1-2, with 9 bases fitting TRBD1. V was pared by 3 bases and J by 7 bases, with 12 bases of the junction left unmatched. The CDR3 spans 16 residues. Germline V gene data show CDR1 as SGHTA and CDR2 as FQGNSA. The CDR3 nucleotides read TGTGCCAGCAGCTTGGACAGGGGACGCACAAAAGTTGGCTACACCTTC. This codes for CASSLDRGRTKVGYTF. The whole variable domain, filled in from reference TRBV7-2 and TRBJ1-2, reads GAGVSQSPSNKVTEKGKDVELRCDPISGHTALYWYRQSLGQGLEFLIYFQGNSAPDKSGLPSDRFSAERTGGSVSTLTIQRTQQEDSAVYLCASSLDRGRTKVGYTFGSGTRLTVV.

The chain has TRBV19 and TRBJ2-1, with 8 bases fitting TRBD2. Unmatched junction bases numbered 14, after V lost 5 bases and J lost 5 bases. CDR3 length equals 17 residues. From germline, CDR1 is LNHDA and CDR2 SQIVND (reference sequence). CDR3 loop: CASSPRWGGGSNNEQFF. For the CDR3, the DNA is TGTGCCAGTAGTCCCCGATGGGGCGGGGGGAGCAACAATGAGCAGTTCTTC. Together with reference TRBV19 and TRBJ2-1, the CDR3 gives the full variable domain: DGGITQSPKYLFRKEGQNVTLSCEQNLNHDAMYWYRQDPGQGLRLIYYSQIVNDFQKGDIAEGYSVSREKKESFPLTVTSAQKNPTAFYLCASSPRWGGGSNNEQFFGPGTRLTVL.

The rearrangement links TRBV27 to TRBJ2-3; 8 bases agree with TRBD1. From germline, CDR1 is MNHEY and CDR2 SMNVEV (reference sequence). With V trimmed by 5 bases and J by 4 bases, 8 bases remained unmatched. This CDR3 has 15 residues. The CDR3 here is CASSPGQGEADTQYF. The CDR3 nucleotides are TGTGCCAGCAGTCCTGGACAGGGTGAGGCAGATACGCAGTATTTT.

This sequence joins TRBV12-3 or TRBV12-4 and TRBJ1-1, with D hard to call. This CDR3 is 13 amino acids long. Between the trimmed V and J ends, which lost 2 bases and 2 bases, there was a span of 6 bases. The CDR3, as DNA: TGTGCCAGCAGTTTACTAACCAACACTGAAGCTTTCTTT. Translation: CASSLLTNTEAFF.

The chain joins TRBV11-3 to TRBJ2-3, with 9 bases lining up with TRBD2. The CDR3 has 15 residues. The V and J ends lost 5 bases and 1 base, in that order; junction bases with no gene match: 4. In germline, CDR1 is SGHNT, CDR2 YENEEA. CDR3 sequence (DNA): TGTGCCAGCAGCGGGGAGCGGGGGGGCACAGATACGCAGTATTTT. It codes for CASSGERGGTDTQYF.

The V call is TRBV20-1, the J call TRBJ1-6, with D unresolved. Looked up from germline, CDR1 is DFQATT and CDR2 is SNEGSKA (reference sequence). V lost 3 bases and J 2 bases, leaving 8 bases between the germline ends. CDR3 size: 14 residues. CDR3 in amino acids: CSASGQTYNSPLHF. CDR3 DNA sequence: TGCAGTGCTAGTGGGCAAACCTATAATTCACCCCTCCACTTT.

J is TRBJ1-2 and V is TRBV6-6; the D is unclear. Deletions cut 0 bases from V and 5 bases from J, with 13 bases between. The length of the CDR3 is 15 residues. The germline V gene has CDR1 MNHNY and CDR2 SVGAGI (reference sequence). The CDR3 region has the DNA TGTGCCAGCAGTTACTCGCCCGGGGTTGAATATGGCTACACCTTC. It is translated as CASSYSPGVEYGYTF.

The chain uses TRBV13 and TRBJ2-7, with D tentatively TRBD2 (5 bases). This CDR3 has 14 amino acids. CDR1 and CDR2 (germline): PRHDT, FYEKMQ (reference sequence). V gave up 4 bases and J gave up 4 bases, with 14 bases separating them. The chain's CDR3 is CASSSGLIPYEQYF. The CDR3 DNA reads as TGTGCCAGCAGCTCAGGACTGATACCTTACGAGCAGTACTTC.